The 10 T cell receptor beta chains in this list originate from one sample, sequenced in a study of CD8+ T cells in alopecia areata. The authors extracted RNA and reverse transcribed it into cDNA as the sequencing template. Method: immunoSEQ multiplex PCR; TCRdb's copy keeps in-frame clones and lacks some. The repertoire holds about 140,000 clones, with approximately 85% as singletons. As for treatment: oral pan-JAK inhibitor, 5-10 mg twice daily. The material sequenced was CD8+ T cells sorted from blood, taken at week 4, from a patient treated with tofacitinib. The receptors here all came from a human donor with alopecia areata.

CDR3 in DNA: TGCGCCAGCAGCCAAGAGCGGGCTTGGGGTAGTGAGCAGTTCTTC. Translation: CASSQERAWGSEQFF. The V call is TRBV4-3, the J call TRBJ2-1; a possible D gene is TRBD2 (5 bases). This CDR3 has 15 amino acids. The germline V and J ends were trimmed by 0 bases and 9 bases, with 15 bases remaining between them. Per germline, CDR1 LGHNA and CDR2 YSLEER.

V gene TRBV30 combines with J gene TRBJ2-5, with D possibly TRBD1 on 6 matching bases. This CDR3 region has 16 residues. Trimming took off 1 base at V and 5 bases at J, with 20 bases between the two ends. Germline V lookup: CDR1 GTSNPN, CDR2 SVGIG (reference sequence). CDR3 sequence (DNA): TGTGCCTGGAGTGATCCTTACCGACCAGGGGCTGAGACCCAGTACTTC. Its translation is CAWSDPYRPGAETQYF.

This chain uses TRBV7-9 with TRBJ2-7; D gene ambiguous. This CDR3 contains 12 residues. The germline gives CDR1 SEHNR, CDR2 FQNEAQ (reference sequence). Deletions cut 5 bases from V and 3 bases from J, with 8 bases between. DNA for the CDR3: TGTGCCAGCAGCGTTAGGAGCTACGAGCAGTACTTC. Its translation: CASSVRSYEQYF.

The V and J genes are TRBV4-1 and TRBJ2-5; unclear D gene. Germline V gene data show CDR1 as MGHRA and CDR2 as YSYEKL. The V gene lost 0 bases and the J gene lost 2 bases, with 7 bases spanning the gap. This CDR3 region has 14 residues. Written as DNA, the CDR3 is TGCGCCAGCAGCCAAGACCAGCTACAAGAGACCCAGTACTTC. Translating it yields CASSQDQLQETQYF.

V usage is TRBV7-2 and J usage is TRBJ1-2; D may be TRBD1 (5 bases). Trimming pared 3 bases from V and 5 bases from J, leaving 13 bases between. The CDR3 is made up of 14 amino acids. Germline V gene sequence: CDR1 SGHTA, CDR2 FQGNSA. The CDR3 sequence: CASSFDAGGYGYTF. As DNA, the CDR3 is TGTGCCAGCAGCTTCGATGCCGGGGGATATGGCTACACCTTC. Filled out from reference TRBV7-2 and TRBJ1-2, the complete variable domain reads GAGVSQSPSNKVTEKGKDVELRCDPISGHTALYWYRQSLGQGLEFLIYFQGNSAPDKSGLPSDRFSAERTGGSVSTLTIQRTQQEDSAVYLCASSFDAGGYGYTFGSGTRLTVV.

This clone has only a few counts. The chain recombines TRBV5-1 with TRBJ2-1; possibly TRBD2 for D (6 bases). The CDR3 totals 13 residues. Germline V gene data show CDR1 as SGHRS and CDR2 as YFSETQ. V was cut by 4 bases and J by 8 bases, with 13 bases left in between. DNA for the CDR3: TGCGCCAGCAGCCCCGGGGGATACGATGAGCAGTTCTTC. Translation gives CASSPGGYDEQFF.

This clone was picked up one time. The rearrangement joins TRBV15 to TRBJ2-7, with no clear D. V was clipped by 1 base and J by 2 bases, with 6 bases between them. Looked up from germline, CDR1 is LNHNV and CDR2 is YYDKDF (reference sequence). CDR3 length: 13 amino acids. CDR3 residues: CATSRGQPYEQYF. DNA of the CDR3: TGTGCCACCAGCAGAGGTCAGCCCTACGAGCAGTACTTC. Based on the CDR3 plus reference TRBV15 and TRBJ2-7, the full variable domain is DAMVIQNPRYQVTQFGKPVTLSCSQTLNHNVMYWYQQKSSQAPKLLFHYYDKDFNNEADTPDNFQSRRPNTSFCFLDIRSPGLGDTAMYLCATSRGQPYEQYFGPGTRLTVT.

The rearrangement links TRBV4-3 to TRBJ2-5; D possibly corresponds to TRBD1 (6 bases). V lost 4 bases to trimming and J lost 5 bases, with 17 bases between them. The CDR3 consists of 15 residues. Germline CDR1 LGHNA, CDR2 YSLEER. DNA for the CDR3: TGCGCCAGCAGCCTATCTACAGGGCCGGGGGAGACCCAGTACTTC. Translating gives CASSLSTGPGETQYF.

The rearrangement uses TRBV4-1 and TRBJ1-2; the D gene is possibly TRBD1 (6 bases). The CDR3 is made up of 14 amino acids. V gave up 1 base and J gave up 4 bases, with 10 bases separating them. The germline V gene has CDR1 MGHRA and CDR2 YSYEKL. The CDR3 bases are TGCGCCAGCAGCCAAGGAAGGGGGGGCTATGGCTACACCTTC. It is translated as CASSQGRGGYGYTF.

This chain connects TRBV7-9 to TRBJ1-4, with 7 nucleotides matching TRBD1. CDR1 SEHNR and CDR2 FQNEAQ come from the germline V gene (reference sequence). The CDR3 is made up of 12 amino acids. V lost 10 bases and J lost 4; bases outside the gene matches: 3. CDR3 coding DNA: TGTGCCACCGGACAGGATAATGAAAAACTGTTTTTT. Translating gives CATGQDNEKLFF. The full variable domain, completed using reference TRBV7-9 and TRBJ1-4, is DTGVSQNPRHKITKRGQNVTFRCDPISEHNRLYWYRQTLGQGPEFLTYFQNEAQLEKSRLLSDRFSAERPKGSFSTLEIQRTEQGDSAMYLCATGQDNEKLFFGSGTQLSVL.